The 13 T cell receptor beta chains listed next were all sequenced from one sample in a study of shared clonotypes between healthy human individuals. Produced via immunoSEQ multiplex PCR; TCRdb's table is partial and in-frame only. The data show roughly 2,500,000 clones, with 93% seen just once and approximately 0.35% held by the top ten. The sequencing input was naive CD4+ T cells from PBMCs. Subset given: CD45RA+ positively selected. The receptors come from a man younger than 35 in good health. Some clones in this sample may be carry-over from other donors' samples.

The V call is TRBV9, the J call TRBJ2-7; a weak D match, TRBD2 (5 bases). Germline V CDR1 and CDR2: SGDLS, YYNGEE. Trimming removed 2 bases from V and 7 bases from J, with 13 bases in between. The CDR3 has 13 residues. In nucleotides, the CDR3 is TGTGCCAGCAGCGTGAGCGGCAACCGGGAGCAGTACTTC. Translating it yields CASSVSGNREQYF.

This clone appeared a single time. The chain has TRBV7-9 and TRBJ1-1, with D hard to call. CDR3 size: 13 residues. Trimming shortened V by 5 bases and J by 7 bases, and 14 bases separated the two germline ends. CDR1 is SEHNR, CDR2 FQNEAQ, per germline (reference sequence). CDR3 bases: TGTGCCAGCAGCCCCCTTAGCCCCGGTGAAGCTTTCTTT. It specifies CASSPLSPGEAFF. The entire variable domain, with the rest obtained from reference TRBV7-9 and TRBJ1-1, is as follows: DTGVSQNPRHKITKRGQNVTFRCDPISEHNRLYWYRQTLGQGPEFLTYFQNEAQLEKSRLLSDRFSAERPKGSFSTLEIQRTEQGDSAMYLCASSPLSPGEAFFGQGTRLTVV.

Points on this clone: The germline gene is not matched at one end of the junction; a read error may be the cause. The gene calls are TRBV19 and TRBJ2-7; 7 bases agree with TRBD1. The CDR3 consists of 14 residues. Germline assignment: CDR1 LNHDA and CDR2 SQIVND (reference sequence). CDR3 DNA sequence: TGTGCCAGTAGCCCCGGGGACAGCTCCGACGAGCAGTACTTC. Encoded protein: CASSPGDSSDEQYF. Variable domain in full (rest from reference TRBV19 and TRBJ2-7): DGGITQSPKYLFRKEGQNVTLSCEQNLNHDAMYWYRQDPGQGLRLIYYSQIVNDFQKGDIAEGYSVSREKKESFPLTVTSAQKNPTAFYLCASSPGDSSDEQYFGPGTRLTVT.

The CDR3 protein is CASSRSREYLNYGYTF. CDR3 sequence (DNA): TGTGCCAGCAGCCGAAGTCGGGAATACTTAAACTATGGCTACACCTTC. The J gene is TRBJ1-2, the V gene TRBV5-4; D call uncertain. The CDR3 runs 16 residues. V lost 4 bases and J 2 bases, leaving 18 bases between the germline ends. The V gene's germline CDR1 is SGHNT and CDR2 YYREEE (reference sequence).

CDR3 amino acids: CASSAPGGNVYEQYF. The CDR3 DNA reads TGTGCCAGTAGTGCCCCTGGCGGCAACGTTTACGAGCAGTACTTC. The rearrangement links TRBV19 to TRBJ2-7; D remains unclear. The CDR3 totals 15 residues. Germline V gives CDR1 LNHDA, CDR2 SQIVND (reference sequence). Deletions cut 5 bases from V and 4 bases from J, with 18 bases between.

Of note for this clone: Germline is not matched at one junction end, which may reflect a read error. V gene TRBV15 combines with J gene TRBJ2-7; D unclear. The germline CDR1 and CDR2 sequences are LNHNV and YYDKDF (reference sequence). The CDR3 extends over 13 amino acids. The chain's CDR3 is CATSRDPPSAVQF. The CDR3 nucleotides are TGTGCCACCAGCAGAGACCCCCCCTCCGCGGTTCAATTC.

The chain couples TRBV28 to TRBJ1-3; 8 positions match TRBD1. Trimming cost V 3 bases and J 6 bases; bases outside gene matches: 4. Per germline, CDR1 MDHEN and CDR2 SYDVKM. There are 14 residues in the CDR3. CDR3 nucleotides: TGTGCCAGCAGTTTCTCAGGGGGCATAAACACCATATATTTT. Translating it yields CASSFSGGINTIYF.

This clone was observed a single time. The V and J genes are TRBV27 and TRBJ1-6; weak D call: TRBD1 (5 bases). The CDR3 covers 15 residues. The germline V gene encodes CDR1 MNHEY and CDR2 SMNVEV (reference sequence). Between the trimmed V and J ends, which lost 0 bases and 2 bases, there was a span of 5 bases. The CDR3 coding sequence is TGTGCCAGCAGTTTATCGGGGGCCTATAATTCACCCCTCCACTTT. This sequence encodes CASSLSGAYNSPLHF.

The rearrangement uses TRBV5-1 and TRBJ2-7; TRBD2 aligns across 9 bases. This CDR3 spans 14 amino acids. CDR1 SGHRS and CDR2 YFSETQ come from the germline V gene. Trimming at V came to 2 bases and at J to 5 bases, leaving 5 bases not matched to a gene. The CDR3, as DNA: TGCGCCAGCAGCTTCGGCGGGAGGGAAAACGAGCAGTACTTC. This sequence encodes CASSFGGRENEQYF.

About this clone itself: The identical CDR3 is also encoded by other nucleotide sequences in the sample. CDR3 residues: CASSLTGNYEQYF. In nucleotides, the CDR3 is TGCGCCAGCAGCTTGACGGGCAACTACGAGCAGTACTTC. The rearrangement links TRBV5-1 to TRBJ2-7, with D hard to call. The V end was cut by 1 base, the J end by 3 bases, with 8 bases between. The CDR3 is 13 amino acids. Germline loops: CDR1 SGHRS, CDR2 YFSETQ.

V usage is TRBV12-5 and J usage is TRBJ2-3; 12 bases fit TRBD2. The CDR3 runs to 16 residues. With V trimmed by 5 bases and J by 1 base, 4 bases remained unmatched. The germline V gene has CDR1 LGHNT and CDR2 FRNRAP. CDR3 region: CASGRGLAGGTDTQYF. CDR3 nucleotide sequence: TGTGCTAGTGGTCGGGGACTAGCGGGTGGCACAGATACGCAGTATTTT.

This clone has a handful of counts. This chain uses TRBV27 with TRBJ1-1, with D unresolved. The V and J ends lost 5 bases and 1 base respectively, with 14 bases between them. Germline CDR1 is MNHEY and CDR2 is SMNVEV (reference sequence). This CDR3 comprises 15 residues. The CDR3 nucleotides are TGTGCCAGCAGTACCCGACAACTTTCGAACACTGAAGCTTTCTTT. Protein product: CASSTRQLSNTEAFF.

In its sample, this clone was seen a few times. This chain connects TRBV7-7 to TRBJ1-2, with TRBD1 matching over 9 bases. Per germline, CDR1 SSHAT and CDR2 FNYEAQ (reference sequence). The CDR3 is made up of 17 amino acids. V was pared by 0 bases and J by 0 bases, with 5 bases of the junction left unmatched. The CDR3 sequence is CASSLAHDRGTNYGYTF. In DNA, the CDR3 is TGTGCCAGCAGCTTAGCGCATGACAGGGGGACTAACTATGGCTACACCTTC.